The text below deals with one T cell receptor beta chain. Its binding antigen is unknown. The input lacks base qualities; no much larger clone sits a single base away. The sample comes from a study of T cell changes during pregnancy in multiple sclerosis (dated by TCRdb to the late 2010s). Background on the whole study: The study looked at changes in the T cell repertoire across pregnancy in women with multiple sclerosis.

Libraries were made using the immunoSEQ multiplex PCR assay. TCRdb stores this immuneACCESS table with in-frame sequences only. Part of the clones is absent; in the studies checked, under half of the shortfall reflects unresolved V genes, and no reason is known for the rest. The sample table holds around 60,000 clones, of which 93% were seen once. Approximately 0.34% of the sample comes from the top ten. The CDR3 spans 15 residues, from the cysteine through the phenylalanine. The entry retains the CDR3 DNA only, 45 bases that are in frame from base 1. Per the germline V gene, LGHNA is the CDR1 and YSLEER is the CDR2. V is cut by 4 bases and J by 2 bases, and the space between the germline ends is 14 bases.

The receptor was isolated from a female donor with multiple sclerosis, enrolled in a pregnancy study. The source was CD4+ T cells from peripheral blood mononuclear cells, collected before pregnancy. The rearranged segments are TRBV4-3 and TRBJ1-2, with a tentative D gene TRBD1 over 6 matching bases. The encoded CDR3 is CASSLETGTNYGYTF. In nucleotide form, the sequence is TGCGCCAGCAGCCTAGAAACAGGGACCAACTATGGCTACACCTTC.